Listed below are T cell receptor beta chains from one sample, sequenced in a study of blood T cell repertoires in COVID-19. Assay used: immunoSEQ multiplex PCR; TCRdb lists only in-frame clones, some missing. Of some 220,000 clones in the sample, roughly 90% are singletons; the top ten hold 2.5% to 3.5%. Sequenced input: PBMCs or T cells enriched from blood (not recorded which). These receptors were taken from a woman in her fifties or sixties in a cohort exposed to, infected with or recovered from COVID-19 (not recorded which). Each CDR3 is given with its conserved first and last residue. A D gene is named only where the DNA matches it firmly. Not all rows give a size; the values are once, few, many and, for expanded clones, a class.

CDR3 DNA: TGTGCCAGCAGCGGCTACAGGGGGCGGGAGACCCAGTACTTC; CDR3 protein: CASSGYRGRETQYF; clone size: -; D gene: TRBD1; V gene: TRBV9; J gene: TRBJ2-5
CDR3 DNA: TGCGCCAGCAGCCAAGACCCACCCCGGGGAAACTATGGCTACACCTTC; CDR3 protein: CASSQDPPRGNYGYTF; clone size: -; D gene: -; V gene: TRBV4-3; J gene: TRBJ1-2
CDR3 DNA: TGTGCCAGCAGCACGACAGGGGGAGCAACAGATACGCAGTATTTT; CDR3 protein: CASSTTGGATDTQYF; clone size: -; D gene: TRBD1; V gene: TRBV5-4; J gene: TRBJ2-3
CDR3 DNA: TGTGCCAGCAGCTTTCGGGGGGGCTTGGACACTGAAGCTTTCTTT; CDR3 protein: CASSFRGGLDTEAFF; clone size: once; D gene: -; V gene: TRBV5-5; J gene: TRBJ1-1
CDR3 DNA: TGTGCCTGGATCCCACGGGGAGGCCAAGTAAGAATGAACACTGAAGCTTTCTTT; CDR3 protein: CAWIPRGGQVRMNTEAFF; clone size: -; D gene: -; V gene: TRBV30; J gene: TRBJ1-1
CDR3 DNA: TGTGCCAGCAGCCCCCCGACTAGCGGGGACTACGAGCAGTACTTC; CDR3 protein: CASSPPTSGDYEQYF; clone size: once; D gene: TRBD2; V gene: TRBV11-2; J gene: TRBJ2-7
CDR3 DNA: TGTGCCAGCAGCTTGTGGGCGGGGGATTACAATGAGCAGTTCTTC; CDR3 protein: CASSLWAGDYNEQFF; clone size: -; D gene: TRBD2; V gene: TRBV7-2; J gene: TRBJ2-1
CDR3 DNA: TGTGCCGGCTCACCTGCAACCAGCAGGAGCACAGATACGCAGTATTTT; CDR3 protein: CAGSPATSRSTDTQYF; clone size: -; D gene: -; V gene: TRBV18; J gene: TRBJ2-3
CDR3 DNA: TGTGCCCCCCCAAACAGGGGCTTCGGCACTGAAGCTTTCTTT; CDR3 protein: CAPPNRGFGTEAFF; clone size: once; D gene: TRBD1; V gene: TRBV24-1; J gene: TRBJ1-1
CDR3 DNA: TGTGCCAGCAGTTTGGGGACAGGGGGCTCACCCCTCCACTTT; CDR3 protein: CASSLGTGGSPLHF; clone size: few; D gene: TRBD1; V gene: TRBV28; J gene: TRBJ1-6
CDR3 DNA: TGTGCCAGCTCACTGGGACAGCAGAACACTGAAGCTTTCTTT; CDR3 protein: CASSLGQQNTEAFF; clone size: -; D gene: TRBD1; V gene: TRBV18; J gene: TRBJ1-1
CDR3 DNA: TGTGCCAGCTCACGGACAGGAGTTTCACCCCTCCACTTT; CDR3 protein: CASSRTGVSPLHF; clone size: -; D gene: TRBD1; V gene: TRBV18; J gene: TRBJ1-6
CDR3 DNA: TGTGCCAGCAGTGGACAGGGAAACACTGAAGCTTTCTTT; CDR3 protein: CASSGQGNTEAFF; clone size: -; D gene: TRBD1; V gene: TRBV2; J gene: TRBJ1-1
CDR3 DNA: TGTGCCAGCAGTGAAGAGGGTCTTCGAGAGACCCAGTACTTC; CDR3 protein: CASSEEGLRETQYF; clone size: -; D gene: -; V gene: TRBV25-1; J gene: TRBJ2-5
CDR3 DNA: TGTGCCAGCAGTCCTAACCCCGGGGTAGTCGCTGGAAACACCATATATTTT; CDR3 protein: CASSPNPGVVAGNTIYF; clone size: -; D gene: -; V gene: TRBV9; J gene: TRBJ1-3
CDR3 DNA: TGTGCCAGCAGGAGGACAGGGGAGTTCTACGAGCAGTACTTC; CDR3 protein: CASRRTGEFYEQYF; clone size: -; D gene: TRBD1; V gene: TRBV27; J gene: TRBJ2-7
CDR3 DNA: TGCGCCAGCAGCCAAGATTTGGGGGCGGCAGATACGCAGTATTTT; CDR3 protein: CASSQDLGAADTQYF; clone size: -; D gene: -; V gene: TRBV4-3; J gene: TRBJ2-3
CDR3 DNA: TGCAGTGCCAGTCGAGGTAGCAGAGCTGATACGCAGTATTTT; CDR3 protein: CSASRGSRADTQYF; clone size: -; D gene: -; V gene: TRBV20-1; J gene: TRBJ2-3
CDR3 DNA: TGCGCCAGCAGCCAAGATAGACAACCGGGACTAGCGGGGGGGTCTTTCACAGATACGCAGTATTTT; CDR3 protein: CASSQDRQPGLAGGSFTDTQYF; clone size: -; D gene: TRBD2; V gene: TRBV4-1; J gene: TRBJ2-3
CDR3 DNA: TGTGCCTGGAGCGACATTCCAGGCCGAAAATATGGCTACACCTTC; CDR3 protein: CAWSDIPGRKYGYTF; clone size: -; D gene: -; V gene: TRBV30; J gene: TRBJ1-2
CDR3 DNA: TGTGCTAGCAGCGCCCTTGCAGGGGACACCGGGGAGCTGTTTTTT; CDR3 protein: CASSALAGDTGELFF; clone size: -; D gene: -; V gene: TRBV7-7; J gene: TRBJ2-2
CDR3 DNA: TGTGCCAGTATTGACCAGGGTGTTGGGATTAACACTGAAGCTTTCTTT; CDR3 protein: CASIDQGVGINTEAFF; clone size: -; D gene: -; V gene: TRBV19; J gene: TRBJ1-1
CDR3 DNA: TGTGCCAGTAGTATCATGACAGGGGCCGGGGAAGAGACCCAGTACTTC; CDR3 protein: CASSIMTGAGEETQYF; clone size: -; D gene: TRBD1; V gene: TRBV19; J gene: TRBJ2-5
CDR3 DNA: TGCAGTGCTAGTCGTCGTAGCTCCTATAATTCACCCCTCCACTTT; CDR3 protein: CSASRRSSYNSPLHF; clone size: -; D gene: -; V gene: TRBV20-1; J gene: TRBJ1-6
CDR3 DNA: TGTGCCAGCAACCAGGGGTGGATGGGTGAAGCTTTCTTT; CDR3 protein: CASNQGWMGEAFF; clone size: -; D gene: -; V gene: TRBV25-1; J gene: TRBJ1-1
CDR3 DNA: TGTGCCAGTAGTATACAGGGAACAGCACAAGAGACCCAGTACTTC; CDR3 protein: CASSIQGTAQETQYF; clone size: -; D gene: -; V gene: TRBV19; J gene: TRBJ2-5
CDR3 DNA: TGTGCCAGCAGTTCGGGCAGGGGGCGTGTAATTCCCAATCAGCCCCAGCATTTT; CDR3 protein: CASSSGRGRVIPNQPQHF; clone size: -; D gene: TRBD1; V gene: TRBV6-8; J gene: TRBJ1-5
CDR3 DNA: TGTGCCAGCAGTTTAACTAGCGGGGGGGCAAGGGGGACGCAGTATTTT; CDR3 protein: CASSLTSGGARGTQYF; clone size: -; D gene: TRBD2; V gene: TRBV28; J gene: TRBJ2-3
CDR3 DNA: TGTGCCAGCAGCTTGGCCACTAGCCACACCCTCAATGAGCAGTTCTTC; CDR3 protein: CASSLATSHTLNEQFF; clone size: -; D gene: -; V gene: TRBV5-6; J gene: TRBJ2-1
CDR3 DNA: TGTGCCAGCAGCCGCACGGTGGGGGGTGAGCAGTTCTTC; CDR3 protein: CASSRTVGGEQFF; clone size: -; D gene: -; V gene: TRBV11-2; J gene: TRBJ2-1
CDR3 DNA: TGCGCCAGCAGCCAAGATTGGTCATGGTCGGGGGGGCTGACAGATACGCAGTATTTT; CDR3 protein: CASSQDWSWSGGLTDTQYF; clone size: -; D gene: TRBD2; V gene: TRBV4-3; J gene: TRBJ2-3
CDR3 DNA: TGCAGCGTTCAAAGGGGAAAGAACACTGAAGCTTTCTTT; CDR3 protein: CSVQRGKNTEAFF; clone size: -; D gene: -; V gene: TRBV29-1; J gene: TRBJ1-1
CDR3 DNA: TGTGCCAGCAGCTTATGGCCCTTGCTGTTTTTT; CDR3 protein: CASSLWPLLFF; clone size: -; D gene: -; V gene: TRBV7-2; J gene: TRBJ2-2
CDR3 DNA: TGTGCCAGCAGCTTGGCGGGGGTTGATGGCTACACCTTC; CDR3 protein: CASSLAGVDGYTF; clone size: -; D gene: -; V gene: TRBV5-4; J gene: TRBJ1-2
CDR3 DNA: TGTGCCAGCAGCCTGTACCAAGAGACCCAGTACTTC; CDR3 protein: CASSLYQETQYF; clone size: few; D gene: -; V gene: TRBV7-2; J gene: TRBJ2-5
CDR3 DNA: TGTGCCAGCAGAGGGGACAGGCTTGCCCACGAGCAGTACTTC; CDR3 protein: CASRGDRLAHEQYF; clone size: once; D gene: TRBD1; V gene: TRBV2; J gene: TRBJ2-7
CDR3 DNA: TGTGCCAGCAGTCCGCCGACAGGTACCTACAATGAGCAGTTCTTC; CDR3 protein: CASSPPTGTYNEQFF; clone size: -; D gene: -; V gene: TRBV28; J gene: TRBJ2-1
CDR3 DNA: TGTGCCAGTAGTAGTTCTGAGGTCACGGGGGATTCACCCCTCCACTTT; CDR3 protein: CASSSSEVTGDSPLHF; clone size: -; D gene: -; V gene: TRBV19; J gene: TRBJ1-6
CDR3 DNA: TGTGCCAGCAGAGACCGGGACAGCGCCTACGAGCAGTACTTC; CDR3 protein: CASRDRDSAYEQYF; clone size: -; D gene: TRBD1; V gene: TRBV6-6; J gene: TRBJ2-7
CDR3 DNA: TGTGCCAGCTCACCATTTTTCGCCAAGGACAGGATACTGGCTGGGGCCAACGTCCTGACTTTC; CDR3 protein: CASSPFFAKDRILAGANVLTF; clone size: -; D gene: TRBD1; V gene: TRBV18; J gene: TRBJ2-6
CDR3 DNA: TGTGCCAGCAGTTTCTCACGGACAGCCAGCCGCGCTGAAGCTTTCTTT; CDR3 protein: CASSFSRTASRAEAFF; clone size: -; D gene: -; V gene: TRBV27; J gene: TRBJ1-1
CDR3 DNA: TGTGCCTGGAGTGAGACAGGGAGTAATTCACCCCTCCACTTT; CDR3 protein: CAWSETGSNSPLHF; clone size: -; D gene: TRBD1; V gene: TRBV30; J gene: TRBJ1-6
CDR3 DNA: TGTGCCAGCAGGCGGGGGACTAGCGGGGGGGCCAGGAGCACAGATACGCAGTATTTT; CDR3 protein: CASRRGTSGGARSTDTQYF; clone size: -; D gene: TRBD2; V gene: TRBV27; J gene: TRBJ2-3
CDR3 DNA: TGTGCCAGCAGCGTTAATCCGGACAGGGGGTTCAACACCTTC; CDR3 protein: CASSVNPDRGFNTF; clone size: -; D gene: TRBD1; V gene: TRBV9; J gene: TRBJ1-2
CDR3 DNA: TGTGCCAGCAGTGAATATGGGGCTGCTTTCTTT; CDR3 protein: CASSEYGAAFF; clone size: -; D gene: -; V gene: TRBV25-1; J gene: TRBJ1-1
CDR3 DNA: TGTGCCAGCAGCAACCACCCGGGACAGCGGGAGGAGACCCAGTACTTC; CDR3 protein: CASSNHPGQREETQYF; clone size: once; D gene: -; V gene: TRBV7-3; J gene: TRBJ2-5
CDR3 DNA: TGTGCCAGCAGCCAAGTAAAGCCCGGGGCCAACGTCCTGACTTTC; CDR3 protein: CASSQVKPGANVLTF; clone size: -; D gene: -; V gene: TRBV3-1/TRBV3-2; J gene: TRBJ2-6
CDR3 DNA: TGTGCCAGCACTGAGGACAGGGGGGGAGATACGCAGTATTTT; CDR3 protein: CASTEDRGGDTQYF; clone size: -; D gene: TRBD1; V gene: TRBV27; J gene: TRBJ2-3
CDR3 DNA: TGCGCCAGCAGCTTGCCCAGCGGGGCCACCGGGGAGCTGTTTTTT; CDR3 protein: CASSLPSGATGELFF; clone size: few; D gene: TRBD2; V gene: TRBV5-1; J gene: TRBJ2-2
CDR3 DNA: TGTGCCAGCAGCCGGACAGGGGTCGGGCAGTTCTTC; CDR3 protein: CASSRTGVGQFF; clone size: once; D gene: TRBD1; V gene: TRBV6-6; J gene: TRBJ2-1
CDR3 DNA: TGTGCCAGCAGTTCCTTTGGGACAGGGCCCTATCAGCCCCAGCATTTT; CDR3 protein: CASSSFGTGPYQPQHF; clone size: -; D gene: TRBD1; V gene: TRBV28; J gene: TRBJ1-5
CDR3 DNA: TGTGCCAGCAGTCCGACAGGGTCGAACACTGAAGCTTTCTTT; CDR3 protein: CASSPTGSNTEAFF; clone size: -; D gene: TRBD1; V gene: TRBV6-5; J gene: TRBJ1-1
CDR3 DNA: TGCGCCAGCAGCCAAGTCCGGGAGGCTGGGGGAAACACCATATATTTT; CDR3 protein: CASSQVREAGGNTIYF; clone size: -; D gene: -; V gene: TRBV4-1; J gene: TRBJ1-3
CDR3 DNA: TGCGCCAGCAGTGAGTCGTCTGACTTCACAGATACGCAGTATTTT; CDR3 protein: CASSESSDFTDTQYF; clone size: once; D gene: -; V gene: TRBV10-1; J gene: TRBJ2-3
CDR3 DNA: TGTGCCAGCAGTTACATGGCTGACTTGCGGGATGGCTACACCTTC; CDR3 protein: CASSYMADLRDGYTF; clone size: few; D gene: -; V gene: TRBV6-5; J gene: TRBJ1-2
CDR3 DNA: TGCGCCAGCAGTGAGACAGGGACAGCGGCCTCAGATACGCAGTATTTT; CDR3 protein: CASSETGTAASDTQYF; clone size: -; D gene: TRBD1; V gene: TRBV10-1; J gene: TRBJ2-3
CDR3 DNA: TGTGCCAGCACGGACAGTTTGTTTCCCGAGCAGTACTTC; CDR3 protein: CASTDSLFPEQYF; clone size: -; D gene: -; V gene: TRBV7-2; J gene: TRBJ2-7
CDR3 DNA: TGCGCCAGCACGCCGGCCGGACAGGGTAATGAAAAACTGTTTTTT; CDR3 protein: CASTPAGQGNEKLFF; clone size: -; D gene: TRBD1; V gene: TRBV5-1; J gene: TRBJ1-4
CDR3 DNA: TGTGCCAGCAGAGGAACAGGGATTTTAGGTACTGAAGCTTTCTTT; CDR3 protein: CASRGTGILGTEAFF; clone size: -; D gene: -; V gene: TRBV25-1; J gene: TRBJ1-1
CDR3 DNA: TGTGCCAGCAGCTCGGACAGCCAAGAGACCCAGTACTTC; CDR3 protein: CASSSDSQETQYF; clone size: -; D gene: -; V gene: TRBV6-2/TRBV6-3; J gene: TRBJ2-5